Sequencing of this TCR beta chain was carried out in a study of T-cell memory formation after mild COVID-19 (dated by TCRdb to about 2021). Notes on the research overall: TCR sequence clusters from the two donors were largely donor specific. In a couple of donors, T-cell clones that expanded and contracted after mild COVID-19 were tracked by sequencing TCRalpha and TCRbeta repertoires over time. The cohort was made up of two young adult volunteers, one female and one male, who were previously healthy. Study-level results and caveats: Some responding clones were detected in pre-infection memory, which suggested that pre-existing cross-reactive memory T cells had joined the SARS-CoV-2 response. Balanced CD4/CD8 phenotypes were observed for clones contracting from day 15 to 85, whereas a bias towards CD4+ was observed for a second wave of clones expanding from day 15 to 37. Contracting CD4+ clones appeared mostly in the CM and EM memory subsets, whereas CD8+ clones were enriched in EMRA. Only a couple of mild cases were covered by the study, and larger cohorts that include severe cases with pre-infection samples were considered necessary. SARS-CoV-2 specificity of the second-wave clones peaking on day 37 was not confirmed.

The data were produced on an Illumina NovaSeq 6000. Using 5'RACE with constant-segment primers, TCRalpha and TCRbeta cDNA libraries were constructed, with sample barcodes and unique molecular identifiers added in the process. Trizol reagent was used to extract RNA from every sample. Amplification of the libraries took two PCR steps, and the second step added a second sample barcode plus Illumina TruSeq adapters. Sequencing of libraries was performed on an Illumina NovaSeq with 2 x 150 bp paired-end reads. The original methods were these. With migec v1.2.7, reads were demultiplexed and then collapsed into UMI-guided consensus sequences. Using mixcr v2.1.11, UMI consensuses were aligned to TRA and TRB V and J templates and then assembled into clonotypes. Clonotypes were classified as expanded or contracted when called significant by both edgeR and NoisET, with noise models trained on biological replicates. edgeR calls used a false discovery rate-adjusted p below 0.01 and a log2 fold-change threshold of 1. As an exploratory analysis of dynamics, PCA with hierarchical clustering was applied to max-normalized trajectories of the 1000 most abundant clonotypes. The CD4 or CD8 phenotype of responding clones was assigned using the separately sequenced CD4+ and CD8+ repertoires. TCRdb reprocessing: public reads trimmed at Q25 with fastp, clones called with MiXCR, in-frame beta chains kept. CDR3 protein sequences are deduplicated, and each keeps its most common genes and DNA. The V and J calls here are based on TCRdb, not the publication. Within this sample are about 430,000 distinct CDR3 sequences, with 20% to 25% of them counted one time only. 8.8% of the sample belongs to the ten largest clones.

This clonotype showed up just a few times. The antigen this receptor binds is unknown. Base qualities are not recorded, but no much larger clone differs from it by a single base. From a lookup of the germline V gene, CDR1 and CDR2 are MNHEY and SVGAGI. The germline ends are 16 bases apart after V is trimmed by 0 bases and J by 8 bases. Spanning cysteine to phenylalanine, the CDR3 consists of 15 amino acids. Here the CDR3 DNA is all that survives: 45 bases in frame from base 1. Ficoll-Paque density gradient centrifugation was the method used to isolate PBMCs. Sequenced material: PBMCs or a T cell subset sorted from them (not recorded which). The chain joins TRBV6-5 to TRBJ1-2; matching of 6 bases hints at TRBD1 as the D gene. The sequence was obtained from an adult woman who had mild COVID-19 (a few samples of this study predate the infection). The sample titles of this study are shuffled in the database, so cell type and time point are left out; the donor was told from shared clones. The DNA is as follows: TGTGCCAGCAGTTACTCGAGAATACAGGGAATCGGCTACACCTTC. It is translated as CASSYSRIQGIGYTF.